The 5 T cell receptor beta chains presented below share a single source sample, sequenced in a study of radiation and T cells in renal cell carcinoma. Clones were read by immunoSEQ multiplex PCR, and TCRdb kept only the in-frame ones, dropping some. The sample shows around 99,000 clones, about 79% of them seen only once. Time point meaning: blood 4 weeks post-SBRT, at nephrectomy. Treatment of the sample: 15 Gy SBRT to primary tumor, nephrectomy 4 weeks later. Material: blood, obtained from a patient whose treatment included radiotherapy and nephrectomy. Receptors originate from a man aged 60 to 75 with renal cell carcinoma.

The V gene is TRBV2, the J gene TRBJ2-7, with D perhaps matching TRBD2 (5 bases). The V end was cut by 1 base, the J end by 3 bases, with 13 bases between. CDR1 and CDR2 from the germline V gene are SNHLY and FYNNEI. This CDR3 spans 15 amino acids. DNA for the CDR3: TGTGCCAGCAGTGAAGGCGGCGGGTCACTCTACGAGCAGTACTTC. Protein product: CASSEGGGSLYEQYF.

The V and J genes are TRBV6-1 and TRBJ1-1; D is unresolved. V was clipped by 10 bases and J by 4 bases, with 16 bases between them. The CDR3 runs 13 residues. The germline V gene has CDR1 MNHNS and CDR2 SASEGT. This CDR3 reads CAIQLEGGTEAFF. CDR3 nucleotides: TGTGCCATTCAATTAGAGGGAGGCACTGAAGCTTTCTTT.

The chain carries TRBV30 and TRBJ2-3, with 11 bases identical to TRBD2. CDR1 and CDR2 from the germline V gene are GTSNPN and SVGIG (reference sequence). V lost 2 bases and J lost 7; bases outside the gene matches: 11. CDR3 length: 16 residues. Written as DNA, the CDR3 is TGTGCCTGGAGTTCCCTGACTAGCGGGATGAGAAATACGCAGTATTTT. Its translation is CAWSSLTSGMRNTQYF.

V gene TRBV5-4 combines with J gene TRBJ2-5; D ambiguous. Germline V CDR1 and CDR2: SGHNT, YYREEE (reference sequence). Trimming stripped 6 bases from V and 9 bases from J, with 18 bases between. The CDR3 loop spans 13 amino acids. Written as DNA, the CDR3 is TGTGCCAGCACCCACCCAGCAGGACGGGCCCAGTACTTC. Its protein is CASTHPAGRAQYF.

The gene calls are TRBV11-3 and TRBJ2-7; D may correspond to TRBD1 or TRBD2 (6 bases each). V was clipped by 5 bases and J by 6 bases, with 20 bases between them. From germline, CDR1 is SGHNT and CDR2 YENEEA. There are 15 residues in the CDR3. The CDR3 protein is CASSARRGSLSEQYF. For the CDR3, the DNA is TGTGCCAGCAGCGCCCGGAGGGGGTCCCTCTCCGAGCAGTACTTC.